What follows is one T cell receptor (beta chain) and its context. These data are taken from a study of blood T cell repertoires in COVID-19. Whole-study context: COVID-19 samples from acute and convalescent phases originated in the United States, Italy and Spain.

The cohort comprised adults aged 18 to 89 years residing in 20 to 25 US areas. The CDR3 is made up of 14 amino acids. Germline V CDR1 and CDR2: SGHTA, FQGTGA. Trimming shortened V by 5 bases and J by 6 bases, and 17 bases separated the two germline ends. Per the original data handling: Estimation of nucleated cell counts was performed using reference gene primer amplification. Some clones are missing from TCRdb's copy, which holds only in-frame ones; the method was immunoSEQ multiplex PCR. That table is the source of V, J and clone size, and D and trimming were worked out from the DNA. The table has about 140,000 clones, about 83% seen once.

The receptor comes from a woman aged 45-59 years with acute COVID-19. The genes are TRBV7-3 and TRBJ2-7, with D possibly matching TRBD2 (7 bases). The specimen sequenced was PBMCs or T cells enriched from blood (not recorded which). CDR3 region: CASSPSRGASEQYF. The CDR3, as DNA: TGTGCCAGCAGCCCGAGCCGGGGGGCAAGCGAGCAGTACTTC.